A single sample gave rise to the 26 T cell receptor beta chains below, sequenced in a study of T-cell memory formation after mild COVID-19 (dated by TCRdb to the early 2020s). Library preparation was by 5' RACE. The reads were generated on an Illumina NovaSeq 6000. TCRdb's own reprocessing of the public reads used fastp at Q25 and MiXCR and kept productive beta chains. For every CDR3 protein sequence, its rows merge into one entry that carries the most common genes and DNA. Recorded for this sample are about half a million distinct CDR3 sequences; around a sixth of them occurred a single time. Roughly an eighth of the sample is held by the ten biggest clonotypes. What was sequenced was PBMCs or a T cell subset sorted from them (not recorded which). The receptors here all came from an adult woman who had mild COVID-19 (a few samples of this study predate the infection). The sample titles of this study are shuffled in the database, so cell type and time point are left out; the donor was told from shared clones.

The CDR3 is CASSRGRAYGYTF. The CDR3 DNA is TGTGCCAGCAGCCGGGGACGGGCCTATGGCTACACCTTC. The chain links TRBV6-5 to TRBJ1-2, with D possibly matching TRBD1 (5 bases). This CDR3 region has 13 residues. CDR1 and CDR2 from the germline V gene are MNHEY and SVGAGI. V was clipped by 6 bases and J by 4 bases, with 12 bases between them.

This clonotype was seen a handful of times. This sequence joins TRBV12-3 or TRBV12-4 and TRBJ2-3; 8 positions match TRBD2. CDR3 length: 17 amino acids. Trimming at V came to 9 bases and at J to 1 base, leaving 15 bases not matched to a gene. CDR3 sequence reads: CASPPSGRSPGTDTQYF. The DNA for the CDR3 is TGTGCCAGTCCACCCAGCGGGAGAAGTCCTGGCACAGATACGCAGTATTTT.

There are a few counts of this clonotype. This chain joins TRBV7-2 and TRBJ2-1; D is perhaps TRBD1 (6 bases). Germline loops: CDR1 SGHTA, CDR2 FQGNSA. Trimming cost V 5 bases and J 8 bases, with 16 bases left between them. There are 14 residues in the CDR3. The CDR3 region has the DNA TGTGCCAGCAGCATTTCCCTACAGGGTCATGAGCAGTTCTTC. This encodes CASSISLQGHEQFF.

This clonotype was seen more than once but under ten times. A read error may produce the germline difference seen at one junction end. The chain has TRBV6-5 and TRBJ1-3; no clear D. The CDR3 totals 14 residues. Germline CDR1 is MNHEY and CDR2 is SVGAGI. The CDR3 nucleotides are TGTGCCAGCAGTGACTCCAATACTGGAAACACCATATATTTT. Encoded protein: CASSDSNTGNTIYF.

This rearrangement joins TRBV11-1 to TRBJ1-2; TRBD1 matches at 9 bases. CDR1 and CDR2 (germline): SGHAT, FQDESV (reference sequence). Unmatched junction bases numbered 9, after V lost 5 bases and J lost 2 bases. This CDR3 is 16 amino acids long. The CDR3 spells CASSPRTGEPNYGYTF. CDR3 coding DNA: TGTGCCAGCAGCCCGAGGACAGGGGAACCCAACTATGGCTACACCTTC.

Ten or more counts support this clonotype. The rearrangement links TRBV12-3 or TRBV12-4 to TRBJ2-3, with a possible D match to TRBD2 (5 bases). Trimming left V 3 bases short and J 9 bases short, with 10 bases between. The CDR3 is made up of 12 amino acids. CDR3 DNA sequence: TGTGCCAGCAGTTTTTCGGGAAGAACGCAGTATTTT. It encodes CASSFSGRTQYF.

The J gene is TRBJ2-7, the V gene TRBV7-3; TRBD2 aligns across 8 bases. Germline lookup yields CDR1 SGHTA and CDR2 FQGTGA. With V trimmed by 5 bases and J by 0 bases, 9 bases remained unmatched. This CDR3 has 16 amino acids. The CDR3: CASSQTGREGSYEQYF. As DNA, the CDR3 is TGTGCCAGCAGCCAAACGGGACGGGAGGGCTCCTACGAGCAGTACTTC.

The table lists this clonotype with a few counts. The CDR3 DNA reads TGCGCCAGCAGCTTGATGGCGGCGGGGGAAGGCTATGGCTACACCTTC. Translation: CASSLMAAGEGYGYTF. The genes are TRBV5-1 and TRBJ1-2; a weak D match, TRBD1 (5 bases). Per the germline V gene, CDR1 is SGHRS and CDR2 is YFSETQ. The CDR3 extends over 16 amino acids. V was trimmed by 1 base and J by 4 bases, leaving 17 bases between them.

Here the CDR3 reads CASSLLGTSVTDTQYF. The CDR3 nucleotides are TGTGCCAGCAGTCTTCTAGGGACTAGCGTCACAGATACGCAGTATTTT. The chain carries TRBV12-3 or TRBV12-4 and TRBJ2-3; TRBD2 matches 10 bases. The CDR3 sequence is 16 residues long. The ends lost 5 bases at V and 2 bases at J; junction bases unmatched: 7.

This clonotype was observed a handful of times. The J gene is TRBJ2-3, the V gene TRBV6-1, with D tentatively TRBD1 (5 bases). This CDR3 spans 15 amino acids. V lost 4 bases and J 1 base, leaving 12 bases between the germline ends. CDR1 is MNHNS, CDR2 SASEGT, per germline. CDR3 nucleotides: TGTGCCAGCAGTGCTCGGCAGGGTCGCACAGATACGCAGTATTTT. Translating gives CASSARQGRTDTQYF.

This chain connects TRBV11-2 to TRBJ2-7; D is undetermined. The CDR3 is made up of 12 amino acids. V was shortened by 2 bases and J by 6 bases, with 8 bases between the two germline ends. The V gene's germline CDR1 is SGHAT and CDR2 FQNNGV. Here the CDR3 DNA reads TGTGCCAGCAGCTTAATTATTTCCGAGCAGTACTTC. Protein: CASSLIISEQYF.

The V and J genes are TRBV10-3 and TRBJ1-1, with TRBD1 matching over 7 bases. CDR3 size: 15 residues. The germline V gene has CDR1 ENHRY and CDR2 SYGVKD. V was pared by 2 bases and J by 4 bases, with 7 bases of the junction left unmatched. The CDR3 region is CAISEVQGVSTEAFF. CDR3 coding DNA: TGTGCCATCAGTGAGGTTCAGGGGGTAAGCACTGAAGCTTTCTTT.

The chain carries TRBV18 and TRBJ2-1, with D tentatively TRBD2 (7 bases). The CDR3 spans 15 residues. Germline assignment: CDR1 KGHSH and CDR2 LQKENI. V was clipped by 3 bases and J by 6 bases, with 15 bases between them. As DNA, the CDR3 is TGTGCCAGCTCACCGCTCGGGGGGCCCCGCAATGAGCAGTTCTTC. It yields the protein CASSPLGGPRNEQFF.

This clonotype appeared a few times. V gene TRBV21-1 combines with J gene TRBJ2-3; TRBD1, the table's D call, lacks a check against the DNA. TRBV21-1 is tagged as a pseudogene. The CDR3 covers 18 residues. The CDR3 loop reads CASSINWDRGRHTDTQYF. In nucleotides, the CDR3 is TGTGCCAGCAGCATTAATTGGGACAGGGGGCGTCACACAGATACGCAGTATTTT.

This chain joins TRBV29-1 and TRBJ2-7; 12 nucleotides match TRBD1. Germline V gives CDR1 SQVTM, CDR2 ANQGSEA. V shed 6 bases, J shed 5 bases, and the junction held 5 bases outside the gene matches. The CDR3 spans 13 residues. The CDR3: CSVGQGAVDEQYF. For the CDR3, the DNA is TGCAGCGTGGGACAGGGGGCCGTCGACGAGCAGTACTTC.

The chain combines TRBV27 with TRBJ2-7; D is undetermined. Germline CDR1 reads MNHEY; CDR2 reads SMNVEV (reference sequence). Trimming stripped 2 bases from V and 4 bases from J, with 21 bases between. The CDR3 runs to 17 residues. CDR3 sequence reads: CASSLKPRLGLEYEQYF. The CDR3 DNA sequence: TGTGCCAGCAGTTTAAAGCCCAGGCTGGGTTTGGAGTACGAGCAGTACTTC.

The CDR3 reads CASIARGLWDTEAFF. The CDR3 region has the DNA TGTGCCAGCATTGCAAGGGGGCTTTGGGACACTGAAGCTTTCTTT. The chain couples TRBV6-6 to TRBJ1-1, with 7 bases lining up with TRBD1. The J segment lost 3 bases and the V segment lost 7 bases, leaving 11 bases of the junction unmatched. Germline V lookup: CDR1 MNHNY, CDR2 SVGAGI (reference sequence). The CDR3 sequence is 15 residues long.

This clonotype was recorded a few times. This sequence joins TRBV4-1 and TRBJ2-2, with 10 bases fitting TRBD1. Germline values: CDR1 MGHRA, CDR2 YSYEKL. The CDR3 length is 15 residues. With 4 bases clipped from V and 6 bases from J, the junction kept 5 bases outside the gene matches. CDR3 amino acids: CASSRVGTGAGELFF. The CDR3 region has the DNA TGCGCCAGCAGCCGAGTGGGGACAGGGGCCGGGGAGCTGTTTTTT.

This chain joins TRBV28 and TRBJ2-7; weak D call: TRBD1 (6 bases). The CDR3 sequence is 16 residues long. Trimming stripped 6 bases from V and 4 bases from J, with 22 bases between. Germline assignment: CDR1 MDHEN and CDR2 SYDVKM. The DNA for the CDR3 is TGTGCCAGCAGGCTAGGAAGGGGGACCGGTAATTACGAGCAGTACTTC. This gives the protein CASRLGRGTGNYEQYF. The full variable domain, in which reference TRBV28 and TRBJ2-7 provide the parts outside the CDR3, is DVKVTQSSRYLVKRTGEKVFLECVQDMDHENMFWYRQDPGLGLRLIYFSYDVKMKEKGDIPEGYSVSREKKERFSLILESASTNQTSMYLCASRLGRGTGNYEQYFGPGTRLTVT.

This clonotype appeared many times. The rearrangement links TRBV9 to TRBJ2-1, with D possibly matching TRBD2 (5 bases). This CDR3 has 15 amino acids. Trimming left V 4 bases short and J 2 bases short, with 13 bases between. Per germline, CDR1 SGDLS and CDR2 YYNGEE. Here the CDR3 DNA reads TGTGCCAGCAGCACGGGAACTCTCGCCTACAATGAGCAGTTCTTC. The encoded protein is CASSTGTLAYNEQFF.

This clonotype appeared a few times. The V call is TRBV29-1, the J call TRBJ2-7; maybe TRBD2 (6 bases). Deletions cut 3 bases from V and 5 bases from J, with 11 bases between. This CDR3 contains 12 residues. From germline, CDR1 is SQVTM and CDR2 ANQGSEA. The CDR3 DNA follows: TGCAGCGTTGAGGCGGGACGGGACGAGCAGTACTTC. Translated, it gives CSVEAGRDEQYF.

There are many counts of this clonotype. This chain connects TRBV20-1 to TRBJ1-3; D is perhaps TRBD1 (5 bases). CDR3 length: 14 residues. V was pared by 6 bases and J by 9 bases, with 21 bases between. The V gene's germline CDR1 is DFQATT and CDR2 SNEGSKA (reference sequence). The CDR3 sequence is CSAQVGSAGGTIYF. The CDR3 DNA sequence: TGCAGTGCCCAAGTAGGCAGTGCCGGGGGCACCATATATTTT.

J is TRBJ2-2 and V is TRBV12-3 or TRBV12-4; D is unclear. The CDR3 sequence is 11 residues long. The germline V and J ends were trimmed by 5 bases and 5 bases, with 3 bases remaining between them. In DNA, the CDR3 is TGTGCCAGCAGTAAAACCGGGGAGCTGTTTTTT. Translating gives CASSKTGELFF.

This clonotype turned up a few times. This chain uses TRBV5-1 with TRBJ2-1, with TRBD2 matching 11 bases. V shed 2 bases and J 9 bases; nucleotides not matched to a gene: 7. Germline V gene sequence: CDR1 SGHRS, CDR2 YFSETQ. This CDR3 spans 15 amino acids. The CDR3 DNA is TGCGCCAGCAGCTTCCAGACTAGCGGGGTAGTTGAGCAGTTCTTC. This translates into CASSFQTSGVVEQFF.

The chain couples TRBV6-4 to TRBJ1-1; 10 bases map to TRBD1. With V trimmed by 3 bases and J by 0 bases, 4 bases remained unmatched. Germline values: CDR1 MRHNA, CDR2 SNTAGT. The CDR3 is 16 amino acids. The CDR3 DNA sequence: TGTGCCAGCAGTGAGGGACAGGGGTCGTTGAACACTGAAGCTTTCTTT. Protein: CASSEGQGSLNTEAFF.

With regard to this clonotype: Its ends do not fully match the called genes, so a read error is possible. This chain connects TRBV18 to TRBJ2-1, with 11 bases lining up with TRBD2. In germline, CDR1 is KGHSH, CDR2 LQKENI. This CDR3 comprises 16 residues. The CDR3 spells CASSLTGTSGYNEQVF. For the CDR3, the DNA is TGTGCCAGCTCACTCACCGGGACTAGCGGATACAATGAGCAGGTCTTC.